The text below deals with one TCR beta chain. The data are from a study of blood T cell repertoires in COVID-19. TCRdb's copy holds only in-frame clones and misses some; the assay was immunoSEQ multiplex PCR. The profile shows about 180,000 clones, around 74% of them singletons. Between the trimmed V and J ends, which lost 0 bases and 4 bases, there was a span of 12 bases. This CDR3 has 15 amino acids. The germline V gene encodes CDR1 MNHEY and CDR2 SMNVEV (reference sequence). This clonotype originated in a woman aged 55 to 70 with COVID-19, enrolled during active disease. V usage is TRBV27 and J usage is TRBJ2-5; D is possibly TRBD2 (5 bases). Sample: peripheral blood. The CDR3 bases are TGTGCCAGCAGTTTATCTTTCGGGATACGAGAGACCCAGTACTTC. Translating it yields CASSLSFGIRETQYF.